Listed here are 27 T cell receptor beta chains from one sample, sequenced in a study of cytomegalovirus exposure and HLA in healthy donors. This PCR relied on a set of 60 Vbeta primers and 13 Jbeta primers. The table came from immunoSEQ multiplex PCR; TCRdb's copy has only in-frame clones and leaves some out. The profile shows about 160,000 clones, approximately 80% of them singletons. Sequenced: PBMCs. These receptors originate from a woman in her forties in good health and CMV-seropositive.

The chain employs TRBV7-2 and TRBJ2-1; 8 nucleotides align to TRBD2. The V gene's germline CDR1 is SGHTA and CDR2 FQGNSA. The CDR3 contains 16 residues. The V segment lost 2 bases and the J segment 0 bases; nucleotides outside the gene matches: 3. CDR3 residues: CASSLRGGSSYNEQFF. The CDR3 DNA reads TGTGCCAGCAGCTTACGGGGGGGAAGCTCCTACAATGAGCAGTTCTTC.

The chain employs TRBV7-2 and TRBJ2-7; possibly TRBD2 for D (7 bases). Germline CDR1 SGHTA, CDR2 FQGNSA. The CDR3 sequence is 13 residues long. Trimming shortened V by 5 bases and J by 7 bases, and 15 bases separated the two germline ends. The chain's CDR3 is CASSVRGGDEQYF. The CDR3 bases are TGTGCCAGCAGCGTCAGGGGAGGGGATGAGCAGTACTTC.

The sample holds one count of this clone. The V and J genes are TRBV7-8 and TRBJ2-1; 10 positions match TRBD1. CDR1 is SGHVS, CDR2 FQNEAQ, per germline. The CDR3 is 14 residues long. With V trimmed by 8 bases and J by 8 bases, 9 bases remained unmatched. This chain's CDR3 is CASCGTGVCHEQFF. CDR3 nucleotides: TGTGCCAGCTGCGGGACAGGGGTCTGTCATGAGCAGTTCTTC. Full variable domain (rest looked up from reference TRBV7-8 and TRBJ2-1): GAGVSQSPRYKVAKRGQDVALRCDPISGHVSLFWYQQALGQGPEFLTYFQNEAQLDKSGLPSDRFFAERPEGSVSTLKIQRTQQEDSAVYLCASCGTGVCHEQFFGPGTRLTVL.

V gene TRBV2 combines with J gene TRBJ2-3; 10 bases fit TRBD2. Germline V CDR1 and CDR2: SNHLY, FYNNEI. V dropped 6 bases and J dropped 1; count of bases not matched to a gene: 1. CDR3 length equals 14 residues. The CDR3 loop reads CASRLAGGTDTQYF. CDR3 DNA: TGTGCCAGCAGGCTAGCGGGGGGCACAGATACGCAGTATTTT. Full variable domain (missing parts from reference TRBV2 and TRBJ2-3): EPEVTQTPSHQVTQMGQEVILRCVPISNHLYFYWYRQILGQKVEFLVSFYNNEISEKSEIFDDQFSVERPDGSNFTLKIRSTKLEDSAMYFCASRLAGGTDTQYFGPGTRLTVL.

V gene TRBV9 combines with J gene TRBJ2-7; 12 bases are a match to TRBD2. CDR1 is SGDLS, CDR2 YYNGEE, per germline. This CDR3 contains 14 residues. With V trimmed by 3 bases and J by 5 bases, 3 bases remained unmatched. The CDR3 sequence is CASSGGLAGDEQYF. The CDR3, as DNA: TGTGCCAGCAGCGGGGGACTAGCGGGCGACGAGCAGTACTTC.

This rearrangement joins TRBV2 to TRBJ2-7; TRBD1 matches 9 bases. The CDR3 is 16 residues long. Germline V CDR1 and CDR2: SNHLY, FYNNEI. J gave up 3 bases and V 5 bases, and 11 bases lay outside the gene matches. The CDR3 nucleotides read TGTGCCAGCAGTCGGGACAGGGATTCCCGCATCTACGAGCAGTACTTC. It is translated as CASSRDRDSRIYEQYF.

V is TRBV29-1 and J is TRBJ1-3; the D gene is possibly TRBD1 (5 bases). V lost 5 bases and J lost 2, with 7 bases in between. Germline CDR1 and CDR2: SQVTM and ANQGSEA. The CDR3 extends over 12 amino acids. CDR3 bases: TGCAGCGTTCGGGGGGCTGGAAACACCATATATTTT. Its protein is CSVRGAGNTIYF.

The rearrangement links TRBV7-2 to TRBJ2-5, with 12 bases identical to TRBD2. This CDR3 spans 18 amino acids. V shed 1 base and J 1 base; nucleotides not matched to a gene: 7. Germline V gene data show CDR1 as SGHTA and CDR2 as FQGNSA. CDR3 sequence reads: CASSLGLAGVSPQETQYF. CDR3 bases: TGTGCCAGCAGCTTAGGACTAGCGGGAGTCTCCCCCCAAGAGACCCAGTACTTC.

The chain is built from TRBV5-1 and TRBJ2-1; 10 bases are a match to TRBD2. Per the germline V gene, CDR1 is SGHRS and CDR2 is YFSETQ. Losses at the gene ends were 4 bases for V and 7 bases for J; bases not matched to a gene: 11. The CDR3 covers 16 residues. CDR3 sequence reads: CASSQAPSGSGNEQFF. As DNA, the CDR3 is TGCGCCAGCAGCCAAGCTCCTAGCGGGAGTGGTAATGAGCAGTTCTTC.

The chain combines TRBV4-1 with TRBJ2-2, with D possibly matching TRBD1 (6 bases). This CDR3 region has 15 residues. Germline loops: CDR1 MGHRA, CDR2 YSYEKL. The V end lost 0 bases, the J end lost 6 bases, and 11 bases lay between the germline ends. The CDR3 sequence is CASSQETGRAGELFF. The CDR3 DNA sequence: TGCGCCAGCAGCCAAGAAACAGGGCGGGCCGGGGAGCTGTTTTTT.

J is TRBJ2-2 and V is TRBV7-9; D perhaps matches TRBD2 (6 bases). V lost 1 base, J lost 0 bases, and 12 bases lay in between. CDR3 length: 17 amino acids. From germline, CDR1 is SEHNR and CDR2 FQNEAQ (reference sequence). The CDR3 sequence is CASSLEVGLANTGELFF. For the CDR3, the DNA is TGTGCCAGCAGCTTAGAGGTGGGACTTGCGAACACCGGGGAGCTGTTTTTT.

The chain employs TRBV6-5 and TRBJ2-7, with D uncertain. The V end lost 5 bases, the J end lost 2 bases, and 13 bases lay between the germline ends. In germline, CDR1 is MNHEY, CDR2 SVGAGI. The length of the CDR3 is 14 residues. DNA of the CDR3: TGTGCCAGCAGTACCGCCGGCGGAGCCTACGAGCAGTACTTC. Amino acids: CASSTAGGAYEQYF.

This sequence joins TRBV9 and TRBJ2-7; 8 bases fit TRBD2. V lost 0 bases, J lost 3 bases, and 2 bases stayed unmatched. The CDR3 spans 14 residues. Germline loops: CDR1 SGDLS, CDR2 YYNGEE. This CDR3 reads CASSVGTSGYEQYF. The CDR3 DNA sequence: TGTGCCAGCAGCGTAGGAACTAGCGGCTACGAGCAGTACTTC.

The rearrangement uses TRBV5-6 and TRBJ2-2; TRBD2 aligns across 11 bases. With V trimmed by 4 bases and J by 8 bases, 13 bases remained unmatched. The CDR3 has 17 residues. CDR1 SGHDT and CDR2 YYEEEE come from the germline V gene. The CDR3 coding sequence is TGTGCCAGCAGCGCCGCCGGGACTAGCGGTCTCACGGGGGAGCTGTTTTTT. Translating it yields CASSAAGTSGLTGELFF.

J is TRBJ2-7 and V is TRBV4-3; TRBD2 matches 14 bases. The CDR3 runs 19 residues. V shed 4 bases and J 0 bases; nucleotides not matched to a gene: 11. The germline CDR1 and CDR2 sequences are LGHNA and YSLEER. CDR3 sequence reads: CASSLARGLAGGFSYEQYF. The CDR3 DNA sequence: TGCGCCAGCAGCCTCGCCCGAGGACTAGCGGGGGGATTCTCCTACGAGCAGTACTTC.

The chain uses TRBV9 and TRBJ1-2, with D hard to call. Germline CDR1 is SGDLS and CDR2 is YYNGEE. Trimming removed 3 bases at V and 0 bases at J, with 6 bases between. The CDR3 has 13 amino acids. CDR3 DNA sequence: TGTGCCAGCAGCGAACTTTCTAACTATGGCTACACCTTC. It is translated as CASSELSNYGYTF.

The chain combines TRBV2 with TRBJ1-6; a possible D gene is TRBD1 (5 bases). Germline values: CDR1 SNHLY, CDR2 FYNNEI. Between the trimmed V and J ends, which lost 6 bases and 1 base, there was a span of 13 bases. The CDR3 totals 16 residues. CDR3 DNA sequence: TGTGCCAGCAGCCCTGGGGCCGGGTCCTATAATTCACCCCTCCACTTT. Its protein is CASSPGAGSYNSPLHF.

Worth noting for this clone: A junction end diverges from the germline sequence, so it may reflect a read error. CDR3 in amino acids: CASGGQISGNTIYF. The CDR3 nucleotides read TGCGCCTCTGGGGGCCAGATCTCTGGAAACACCATATATTTT. The genes are TRBV28 and TRBJ1-3; TRBD1 might be the D (6 bases). Germline CDR1 MDHEN, CDR2 SYDVKM. This CDR3 is built from 14 residues.

The gene calls are TRBV5-5 and TRBJ1-2; 8 bases map to TRBD1. CDR3 size: 15 residues. Germline V gene data show CDR1 as SGHKS and CDR2 as YYEKEE (reference sequence). V trimming: 4 bases; J trimming: 4 bases; junction bases outside the gene matches: 9. The CDR3 nucleotides are TGTGCCAGCAGCACCGGACAGGGAGGAAGCTATGGCTACACCTTC. Protein product: CASSTGQGGSYGYTF.

The chain is built from TRBV7-2 and TRBJ2-7; weak D call: TRBD2 (6 bases). CDR3 size: 14 residues. Germline V gene data show CDR1 as SGHTA and CDR2 as FQGNSA. The germline V and J ends were trimmed by 1 base and 5 bases, with 12 bases remaining between them. The DNA of the CDR3 is TGTGCCAGCAGCTTAGTCGGGAGTGTCCACGAGCAGTACTTC. Translating it yields CASSLVGSVHEQYF. The entire variable domain, with the rest obtained from reference TRBV7-2 and TRBJ2-7, is as follows: GAGVSQSPSNKVTEKGKDVELRCDPISGHTALYWYRQSLGQGLEFLIYFQGNSAPDKSGLPSDRFSAERTGGSVSTLTIQRTQQEDSAVYLCASSLVGSVHEQYFGPGTRLTVT.

This clone was counted a few times. The chain has TRBV13 and TRBJ2-2; 8 positions agree with TRBD1. V was pared by 4 bases and J by 3 bases, with 4 bases of the junction left unmatched. CDR3 length equals 15 residues. Looked up from germline, CDR1 is PRHDT and CDR2 is FYEKMQ (reference sequence). This CDR3 reads CASSSRTGYTGELFF. CDR3 nucleotides: TGTGCCAGCAGCTCCCGGACAGGGTACACCGGGGAGCTGTTTTTT.

V usage is TRBV7-2 and J usage is TRBJ2-3; TRBD2 might be the D (6 bases). The V end was cut by 6 bases, the J end by 0 bases, with 13 bases between. Germline V gene data show CDR1 as SGHTA and CDR2 as FQGNSA. CDR3 length equals 15 residues. Here the CDR3 DNA reads TGTGCCAGCAGTTATAGCGGTACTAGCACAGATACGCAGTATTTT. Protein product: CASSYSGTSTDTQYF. Full variable domain (outside the CDR3, taken from reference TRBV7-2 and TRBJ2-3): GAGVSQSPSNKVTEKGKDVELRCDPISGHTALYWYRQSLGQGLEFLIYFQGNSAPDKSGLPSDRFSAERTGGSVSTLTIQRTQQEDSAVYLCASSYSGTSTDTQYFGPGTRLTVL.

This clone is a singleton in its sample. The CDR3 DNA is TGTGCCAGCAGTCGACTAGGACAGGGCTATGGCTACACCTTC. Its protein product is CASSRLGQGYGYTF. The rearrangement links TRBV6-1 to TRBJ1-2; 8 nucleotides align to TRBD1. This CDR3 has 14 residues. Germline loops: CDR1 MNHNS, CDR2 SASEGT. J lost 4 bases, V lost 5 bases, and 6 bases had no gene match.

The rearrangement joins TRBV29-1 to TRBJ1-1; D is unresolved. Germline V gives CDR1 SQVTM, CDR2 ANQGSEA. This CDR3 is built from 12 residues. V lost 4 bases and J 1 base, leaving 7 bases between the germline ends. CDR3 loop: CSVVSRNTEAFF. CDR3 DNA: TGCAGCGTTGTCTCCCGGAACACTGAAGCTTTCTTT.

The chain recombines TRBV11-3 with TRBJ2-2; D not resolved. The CDR3 is 14 amino acids. Trimming took 3 bases from V and 4 from J, leaving 9 bases between them. Germline lookup yields CDR1 SGHNT and CDR2 YENEEA. The CDR3 region has the DNA TGTGCCAGCAGCTTGCCCGGCGGCACCGGGGAGCTGTTTTTT. It yields the protein CASSLPGGTGELFF.

The genes are TRBV28 and TRBJ1-2, with 8 positions matching TRBD1. The length of the CDR3 is 14 residues. Per germline, CDR1 MDHEN and CDR2 SYDVKM. V was pared by 5 bases and J by 4 bases, with 6 bases of the junction left unmatched. The DNA for the CDR3 is TGTGCCAGCAGTCCCGGGACAGGCTCCTATGGCTACACCTTC. This translates into CASSPGTGSYGYTF.

The gene calls are TRBV30 and TRBJ1-2, with D unclear. The CDR3 spans 9 residues. Germline V CDR1 and CDR2: GTSNPN, SVGIG (reference sequence). Between the trimmed V and J ends, which lost 6 bases and 8 bases, there was a span of 7 bases. As DNA, the CDR3 is TGTGCCTGTAAGGAGGGCTACACCTTC. It is translated as CACKEGYTF.